This T cell receptor beta chain appears in the sequencing data of a study of glioma-infiltrating T cells. Overall study: WHO grade II oligodendrogliomas or astrocytomas, plus non-recurrent WHO grade IV glioblastomas, were sampled. Before surgery, glioma patients received dexamethasone for at most six days.

Germline V gives CDR1 MNHEY, CDR2 SVGAGI. Deletions cut 7 bases from V and 4 bases from J, with 14 bases between. CDR3 size: 13 residues. The study, taken as a whole, reports: Gliomas, especially low-grade, showed above-expected tissue-blood divergence; non-neoplastic patients showed below.

TCR alpha and beta CDR3 regions were amplified from RNA using iRepertoire nested multiplex PCR. In TCRdb, the multiplex PCR reads were re-called with MiXCR into one record per CDR3 protein. This sample has 400,000 or so distinct CDR3 sequences, with roughly two fifths found just once. Comment on this clonotype: Its antigen remains unidentified. This may arise from a read error, as a much more abundant clone is one base away.

This sequence originates from a human donor with low-grade glioma or glioblastoma, undergoing nonglioma brain surgery, or in good health (not recorded which). The chain is built from TRBV6-5 and TRBJ2-7; tentative D call: TRBD1 (6 bases). The sequencing input was glioma tissue, nonneoplastic brain tissue, or PBMCs (not recorded which). DNA of the CDR3: TGTGCCAGCATCACCATGACAGGATACGAGCAGTACTTC. This codes for CASITMTGYEQYF.